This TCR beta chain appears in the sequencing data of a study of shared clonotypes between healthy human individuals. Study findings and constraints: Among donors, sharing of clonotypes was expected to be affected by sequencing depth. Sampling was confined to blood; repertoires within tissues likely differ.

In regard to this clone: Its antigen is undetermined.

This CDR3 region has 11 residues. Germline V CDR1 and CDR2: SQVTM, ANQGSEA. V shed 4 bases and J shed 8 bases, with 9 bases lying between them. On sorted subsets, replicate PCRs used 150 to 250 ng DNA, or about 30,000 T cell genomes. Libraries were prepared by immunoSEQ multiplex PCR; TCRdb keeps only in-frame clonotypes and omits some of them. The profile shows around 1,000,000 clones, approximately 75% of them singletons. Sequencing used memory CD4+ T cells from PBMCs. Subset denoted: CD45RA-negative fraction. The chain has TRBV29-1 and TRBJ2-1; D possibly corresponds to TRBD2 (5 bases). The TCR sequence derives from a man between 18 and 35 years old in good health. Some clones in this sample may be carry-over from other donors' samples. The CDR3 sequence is CSVAGWYEQFF. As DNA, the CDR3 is TGCAGCGTTGCGGGGTGGTATGAGCAGTTCTTC.